This TCR beta chain was identified in a study of T cells after yellow fever vaccination. Findings and caveats of the study: Post-booster reappearance was seen for most primary-vaccination clones (around 96% CD4, around 89% CD8).

Using its own MiXCR run on the 5' RACE reads, TCRdb lists one record per CDR3 protein. The sample lists about 340,000 distinct CDR3 sequences; roughly 8.7% were seen once. The CDR3 extends over 15 amino acids. Germline CDR1 and CDR2: MNHNS and SASEGT. Worth noting for this clonotype: What it recognizes is unknown.

The sequence came from a man between 18 and 35 years old who received the YFV17D yellow fever vaccine. The J gene is TRBJ2-2, the V gene TRBV6-1; the match to TRBD1 covers 9 bases. Sequencing used PBMCs, obtained on the day of the first yellow fever vaccination. For the CDR3, the DNA is TGTGGGGGGACAGGGCTAGGCGTGAACACCGGGGAGCTGTTTTTT. It translates to CGGTGLGVNTGELFF.